The text below deals with one T cell receptor (beta chain). No antigen is known for it. This sample was included in a study of T cell responses to AZD1222 COVID-19 vaccine. Regarding the study as a whole: Baseline seropositivity characterized only six AZD1222 recipients.

Profiled with immunoSEQ multiplex PCR; TCRdb holds only in-frame clones, not every one. The sample gives under 150,000 clones, roughly 87% of which show up once; 6.5% to 9% is in the top ten. The starting material was peripheral blood, obtained on day 0 of AZD1222 vaccination. The sequence came from an adult in good health.

The CDR3: CASSPPFGNPNYGYTF. The CDR3 nucleotides are TGTGCCAGCTCACCACCGTTCGGCAATCCTAACTATGGCTACACCTTC. This chain links TRBV18 with TRBJ1-2, with D unclear. The CDR3 covers 16 residues. The germline CDR1 and CDR2 sequences are KGHSH and LQKENI. Trimming left V 0 bases short and J 0 bases short, with 11 bases between.